These T cell receptor beta chains were read from a single sample in a study of identical twins. TCRdb reprocessed the 5' RACE reads with MiXCR, giving one entry per CDR3 protein. The data contain about 550,000 distinct CDR3 sequences, approximately 20% of them singletons. A further study also used this sample, focusing on yellow fever vaccine responses in identical twins.

Material: CD4+ T cells sorted from blood. These receptors came from a woman under 30 in good health. The CDR3 runs from the conserved cysteine through the conserved F or W. A D gene is named only where the DNA matches it firmly. Clone size is shown for a subset of rows, as once, few, many or a class of expanded clone.

V: TRBV24-1; size: NA; D: NA; J: TRBJ1-5; CDR3: CATSDPGNQPQHF; DNA: TGTGCCACCAGTGATCCAGGCAATCAGCCCCAGCATTTT
V: TRBV20-1; size: few; D: TRBD1; J: TRBJ2-7; CDR3: CSARSPGTGRYEQYF; DNA: TGCAGTGCTAGATCCCCCGGGACAGGACGATACGAGCAGTACTTC
V: TRBV2; size: few; D: NA; J: TRBJ1-2; CDR3: CASKVGQGAWKTF; DNA: NA
V: TRBV6-2/TRBV6-3; size: NA; D: NA; J: TRBJ2-3; CDR3: CASRVPPTITQYF; DNA: TGTGCCAGCAGAGTCCCTCCCACCATTACGCAGTATTTT
V: TRBV27; size: NA; D: NA; J: TRBJ1-1; CDR3: CASGIALRGRAFF; DNA: TGTGCCAGCGGAATAGCGCTCAGGGGCAGGGCTTTCTTT
V: TRBV11-2; size: NA; D: NA; J: TRBJ1-4; CDR3: CASSADSGGEKLFF; DNA: TGTGCCAGCAGCGCGGACTCCGGAGGTGAAAAACTGTTTTTT
V: TRBV12-3/TRBV12-4; size: few; D: TRBD2; J: TRBJ2-1; CDR3: CASSSDLAGGTYNEQFF; DNA: TGTGCCAGCAGTTCTGATCTAGCGGGAGGAACATACAATGAGCAGTTCTTC
V: TRBV20-1; size: few; D: NA; J: TRBJ2-2; CDR3: CSASERVGELFF; DNA: TGCAGTGCTAGCGAAAGGGTCGGGGAGCTGTTTTTT
V: TRBV9; size: NA; D: NA; J: TRBJ2-7; CDR3: CASSASMTEASEQYF; DNA: TGTGCCAGCAGCGCTTCAATGACGGAGGCTTCCGAGCAGTACTTC
V: TRBV28; size: NA; D: NA; J: TRBJ2-1; CDR3: CASSGAINEQFF; DNA: TGTGCCAGCAGTGGGGCGATCAATGAGCAGTTCTTC
V: TRBV28; size: NA; D: NA; J: TRBJ2-1; CDR3: CASRPFSYNEQFF; DNA: TGTGCCAGCAGACCATTCTCCTACAATGAGCAGTTCTTC
V: TRBV20-1; size: NA; D: NA; J: TRBJ1-3; CDR3: CSARYSLSGNTIYF; DNA: TGCAGTGCTAGGTACTCTCTCTCTGGAAACACCATATATTTT
V: TRBV2; size: NA; D: NA; J: TRBJ1-2; CDR3: CASTEDGRFGYTF; DNA: TGTGCCAGCACCGAAGATGGGAGGTTTGGCTACACCTTC
V: TRBV4-1; size: NA; D: TRBD2; J: TRBJ2-1; CDR3: CASSRGLANAYNEQFF; DNA: TGCGCCAGCAGCCGGGGACTAGCGAACGCCTACAATGAGCAGTTCTTC
V: TRBV29-1; size: NA; D: NA; J: TRBJ2-5; CDR3: CSGGGTEETQYF; DNA: TGCAGCGGGGGGGGGACAGAAGAGACCCAGTACTTC
V: TRBV5-1; size: few; D: NA; J: TRBJ1-2; CDR3: CASSLLQGVDGYTF; DNA: TGCGCCAGCAGCTTGTTGCAGGGAGTCGATGGCTACACCTTC
V: TRBV2; size: few; D: NA; J: TRBJ2-7; CDR3: CASSDLIRTSYEQYF; DNA: TGTGCCAGCAGTGATCTGATTAGAACCTCCTACGAGCAGTACTTC
V: TRBV28; size: NA; D: NA; J: TRBJ2-5; CDR3: CASSLWRASLETQYF; DNA: TGTGCCAGCAGCCTATGGAGGGCCAGCCTGGAGACCCAGTACTTC
V: TRBV12-3/TRBV12-4; size: NA; D: TRBD1; J: TRBJ2-1; CDR3: CASSFRTGINNEQFF; DNA: TGTGCCAGCAGTTTTAGGACAGGGATTAACAATGAGCAGTTCTTC
V: TRBV5-5; size: many; D: NA; J: TRBJ2-2; CDR3: CASSLLRTGELFF; DNA: TGTGCCAGCAGCTTGTTACGGACCGGGGAGCTGTTTTTT
V: TRBV20-1; size: few; D: TRBD1; J: TRBJ2-3; CDR3: CSASGTGVNTQYF; DNA: TGCAGTGCTTCCGGGACAGGGGTTAATACGCAGTATTTT
V: TRBV4-1; size: NA; D: NA; J: TRBJ2-7; CDR3: CASSPLFGRWTYEQYF; DNA: TGCGCCAGCAGCCCCCTCTTCGGACGGTGGACCTACGAGCAGTACTTC
V: TRBV5-1; size: NA; D: NA; J: TRBJ2-2; CDR3: CASSLEGATGELFF; DNA: TGCGCCAGCAGCTTGGAAGGGGCCACCGGGGAGCTGTTTTTT
V: TRBV11-2; size: few; D: NA; J: TRBJ1-5; CDR3: CASSLSQGVQPQHF; DNA: TGTGCCAGCAGCTTATCTCAGGGAGTTCAGCCCCAGCATTTT
V: TRBV6-2/TRBV6-3; size: NA; D: TRBD1; J: TRBJ2-2; CDR3: CASVKGAPNTGELFF; DNA: TGTGCCAGCGTAAAGGGGGCGCCGAACACCGGGGAGCTGTTTTTT
V: TRBV6-1; size: NA; D: NA; J: TRBJ1-1; CDR3: CASSESQGTEAFF; DNA: TGTGCCAGCAGTGAATCCCAGGGGACTGAAGCTTTCTTT
V: TRBV5-1; size: NA; D: NA; J: TRBJ1-3; CDR3: CASSLSWQGAGNTIYF; DNA: TGCGCCAGCAGCTTGTCTTGGCAGGGTGCCGGAAACACCATATATTTT
V: TRBV11-2; size: few; D: NA; J: TRBJ1-4; CDR3: CASSLGTRTAGAGEKLFF; DNA: TGTGCCAGCAGCTTAGGGACTCGGACGGCGGGGGCTGGGGAAAAACTGTTTTTT
V: TRBV20-1; size: NA; D: NA; J: TRBJ2-5; CDR3: CSARGIDGKYQETQYF; DNA: TGCAGTGCTAGAGGGATCGACGGAAAGTACCAAGAGACCCAGTACTTC
V: TRBV27; size: NA; D: TRBD1; J: TRBJ2-7; CDR3: CASSLSGDRSYEQYF; DNA: TGTGCCAGCAGTTTATCGGGGGACAGGTCCTACGAGCAGTACTTC
V: TRBV24-1; size: NA; D: NA; J: TRBJ2-1; CDR3: CATSDSDLNYNEQFF; DNA: TGTGCCACCAGTGACTCCGACCTCAACTACAATGAGCAGTTCTTC
V: TRBV15; size: few; D: TRBD1; J: TRBJ2-1; CDR3: CATSRVGGLPENNEQFF; DNA: TGTGCCACCAGCAGAGTAGGGGGCTTGCCCGAAAACAATGAGCAGTTCTTC
V: TRBV9; size: once; D: NA; J: TRBJ1-2; CDR3: CASSAASANYGYTF; DNA: TGTGCCAGCAGCGCCGCGAGTGCTAACTATGGCTACACCTTC
V: TRBV20-1; size: few; D: TRBD1; J: TRBJ2-1; CDR3: CSVSRGQGLQEQFF; DNA: TGCAGTGTAAGCCGGGGACAGGGATTGCAAGAGCAGTTCTTC
V: TRBV6-6; size: few; D: NA; J: TRBJ2-1; CDR3: CASKKVNEQFF; DNA: TGTGCCAGCAAGAAGGTCAATGAGCAGTTCTTC
V: TRBV4-2; size: few; D: NA; J: TRBJ2-1; CDR3: CASSQDGAVGSYNEQFF; DNA: TGTGCCAGCAGCCAAGATGGAGCGGTGGGCTCCTACAATGAGCAGTTCTTC
V: TRBV6-5; size: NA; D: TRBD1; J: TRBJ2-4; CDR3: CASSLSGTGRDIQYF; DNA: TGTGCCAGCAGTCTCTCGGGGACAGGGAGGGACATTCAGTACTTC
V: TRBV25-1; size: few; D: NA; J: TRBJ2-1; CDR3: CASSREPAYNEQFF; DNA: TGTGCCAGCTCAAGGGAGCCAGCCTACAATGAGCAGTTCTTC
V: TRBV5-1; size: few; D: NA; J: TRBJ1-1; CDR3: CASSLDSEAFF; DNA: TGCGCCAGCAGCCTTGACAGTGAAGCTTTCTTT
V: TRBV2; size: NA; D: NA; J: TRBJ2-5; CDR3: CASSEGQPETQYF; DNA: TGTGCCAGCAGTGAAGGACAGCCAGAGACCCAGTACTTC
V: TRBV12-3/TRBV12-4; size: few; D: NA; J: TRBJ1-2; CDR3: CASRTDSQPYGYTF; DNA: TGTGCCAGCAGGACGGACAGCCAACCCTATGGCTACACCTTC
V: TRBV20-1; size: NA; D: TRBD1; J: TRBJ1-2; CDR3: CSTQTGDNYGYTF; DNA: TGCAGTACGCAGACAGGGGATAACTATGGCTACACCTTC
V: TRBV2; size: few; D: NA; J: TRBJ1-4; CDR3: CASSVGGWNEKLFF; DNA: TGTGCCAGCTCAGTTGGAGGGTGGAATGAAAAACTGTTTTTT
V: TRBV14; size: NA; D: TRBD2; J: TRBJ2-5; CDR3: CASSPLAGGPLRMETQYF; DNA: TGTGCCAGCAGTCCCTTAGCGGGAGGCCCTTTACGGATGGAGACCCAGTACTTC
V: TRBV11-3; size: NA; D: TRBD1; J: TRBJ1-6; CDR3: CASSLDRDRGSYNSPLHF; DNA: TGTGCCAGCAGCTTAGATCGGGACAGGGGATCCTATAATTCACCCCTCCACTTT
V: TRBV4-2; size: few; D: NA; J: TRBJ2-1; CDR3: CASSRRDFQINEQFF; DNA: TGTGCCAGCAGCCGCCGGGACTTTCAAATCAATGAGCAGTTCTTC
V: TRBV7-9; size: NA; D: TRBD1; J: TRBJ1-1; CDR3: CASSLTLGQGAGTEAFF; DNA: TGTGCCAGCAGCTTAACTCTTGGCCAGGGGGCAGGTACTGAAGCTTTCTTT
V: TRBV20-1; size: NA; D: TRBD2; J: TRBJ2-7; CDR3: CSASQREGPYEQYF; DNA: TGCAGTGCTTCGCAGCGGGAGGGCCCCTACGAGCAGTACTTC
V: TRBV6-5; size: once; D: NA; J: TRBJ1-6; CDR3: CASSYDGDSPLHF; DNA: TGTGCCAGCAGTTACGACGGAGATTCACCCCTCCACTTT
V: TRBV5-1; size: NA; D: TRBD1; J: TRBJ1-6; CDR3: CASTTDRLWNSPLHF; DNA: TGCGCCAGCACCACGGACAGGCTCTGGAATTCACCCCTCCACTTT
V: TRBV12-3/TRBV12-4; size: NA; D: NA; J: TRBJ2-5; CDR3: CATSGLQYQETQYF; DNA: TGTGCCACCTCGGGACTCCAGTACCAAGAGACCCAGTACTTC
V: TRBV24-1; size: few; D: NA; J: TRBJ2-3; CDR3: CATRTNQGTQYF; DNA: TGTGCCACCAGAACAAACCAAGGGACGCAGTATTTT
V: TRBV20-1; size: NA; D: NA; J: TRBJ1-1; CDR3: CSAASLDGGTEAFF; DNA: TGCAGTGCCGCCTCCTTGGACGGCGGCACTGAAGCTTTCTTT
V: TRBV6-1; size: few; D: TRBD2; J: TRBJ2-1; CDR3: CASRVGLAGAYNEQFF; DNA: TGTGCCAGCAGAGTTGGACTAGCGGGAGCCTACAATGAGCAGTTCTTC
V: TRBV15; size: NA; D: NA; J: TRBJ1-6; CDR3: CATSRAYESPLHF; DNA: TGTGCCACCAGCAGAGCGTATGAATCACCCCTCCACTTT
V: TRBV7-8; size: NA; D: NA; J: TRBJ2-1; CDR3: CASSFGHPYNEQFF; DNA: TGTGCCAGCAGCTTTGGACATCCCTACAATGAGCAGTTCTTC
V: TRBV6-5; size: NA; D: NA; J: TRBJ2-2; CDR3: CASSVRSGELFF; DNA: TGTGCCAGCAGTGTCAGGTCCGGGGAGCTGTTTTTT
V: TRBV18; size: few; D: NA; J: TRBJ2-3; CDR3: CASSQTGTDTDTQYF; DNA: TGTGCCAGCTCACAAACCGGGACCGACACAGATACGCAGTATTTT